The entry below gives a single TCR beta chain sequence along with its context. Its specificity is not known. Germline CDR1 reads MNHEY; CDR2 reads SMNVEV (reference sequence). The CDR3 covers 11 residues. The germline V and J ends were trimmed by 5 bases and 5 bases, with 6 bases remaining between them. This entry comes from a study of cytomegalovirus exposure and HLA in healthy donors. It was with 60 Vbeta and 13 Jbeta primers that the PCR ran. TCRdb's copy holds only in-frame clones and misses some; the assay was immunoSEQ multiplex PCR. The sample comprises roughly 120,000 clones, 70% to 85% of which are singletons, and about 2.7% rests with the top ten. Study-level findings and limits: No immune exposure information besides CMV serostatus was available. Common viral pathogens seemed, in a later analysis, to connect with several of the most significant clusters. In a later analysis, CMV-associated beta chains were mostly HLA-associated, it appeared.

The chain couples TRBV27 to TRBJ2-5; D is ambiguous. The TCR was taken from a woman under 30 in good health and CMV-seronegative. The sample taken for sequencing was PBMCs. Here the CDR3 DNA reads TGTGCCAGCAGTGGCCATGAGACCCAGTACTTC. Translated: CASSGHETQYF.